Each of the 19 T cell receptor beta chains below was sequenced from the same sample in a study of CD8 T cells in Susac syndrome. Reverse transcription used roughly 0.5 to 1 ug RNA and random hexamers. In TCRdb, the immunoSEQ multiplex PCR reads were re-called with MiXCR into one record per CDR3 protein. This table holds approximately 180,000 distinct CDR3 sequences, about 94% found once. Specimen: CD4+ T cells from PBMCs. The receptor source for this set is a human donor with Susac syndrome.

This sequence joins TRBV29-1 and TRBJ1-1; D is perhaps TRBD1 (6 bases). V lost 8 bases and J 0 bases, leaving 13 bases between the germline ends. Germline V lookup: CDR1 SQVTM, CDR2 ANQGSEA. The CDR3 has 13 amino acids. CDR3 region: CSLGAGVNTEAFF. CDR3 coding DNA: TGCAGCCTTGGGGCAGGGGTGAACACTGAAGCTTTCTTT.

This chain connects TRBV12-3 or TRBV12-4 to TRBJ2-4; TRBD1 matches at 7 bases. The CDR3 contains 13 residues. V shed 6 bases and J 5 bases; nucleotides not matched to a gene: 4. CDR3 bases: TGTGCCAGCAGCCTTGGGACAGAAAACATTCAGTACTTC. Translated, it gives CASSLGTENIQYF.

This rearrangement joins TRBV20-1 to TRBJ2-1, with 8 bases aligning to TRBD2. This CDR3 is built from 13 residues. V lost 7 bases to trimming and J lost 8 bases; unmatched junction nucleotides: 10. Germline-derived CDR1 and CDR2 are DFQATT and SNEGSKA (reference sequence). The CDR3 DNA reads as TGCAGTGTACAAGCGGGGGCTCGGGATGAGCAGTTCTTC. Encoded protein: CSVQAGARDEQFF.

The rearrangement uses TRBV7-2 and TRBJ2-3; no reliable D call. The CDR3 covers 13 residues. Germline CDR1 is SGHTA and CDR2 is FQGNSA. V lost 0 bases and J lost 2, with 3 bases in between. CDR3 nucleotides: TGTGCCAGCAGCTTAGCCTTCACAGATACGCAGTATTTT. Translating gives CASSLAFTDTQYF.

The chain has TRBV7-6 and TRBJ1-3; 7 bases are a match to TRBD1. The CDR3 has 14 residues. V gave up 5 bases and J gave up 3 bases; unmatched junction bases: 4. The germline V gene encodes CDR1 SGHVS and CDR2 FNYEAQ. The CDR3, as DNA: TGTGCCAGCAGCCCAGGGGGTTTTGGAAACACCATATATTTT. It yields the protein CASSPGGFGNTIYF.

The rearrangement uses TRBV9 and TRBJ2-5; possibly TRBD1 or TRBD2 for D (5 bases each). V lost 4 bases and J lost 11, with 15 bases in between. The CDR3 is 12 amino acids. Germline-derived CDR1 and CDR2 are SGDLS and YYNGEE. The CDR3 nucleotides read TGTGCCAGCAGCCCACTAGTGGGGGAACAGTACTTC. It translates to CASSPLVGEQYF.

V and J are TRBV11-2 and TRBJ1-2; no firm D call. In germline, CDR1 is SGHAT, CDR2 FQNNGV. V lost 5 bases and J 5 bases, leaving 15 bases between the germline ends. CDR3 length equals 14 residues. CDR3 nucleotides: TGTGCCAGCAGCCGCCAAGGTGGGGAGTATGGCTACACCTTC. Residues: CASSRQGGEYGYTF.

For the CDR3, the DNA is TGTGCCAGCAGCAAACCTGCAGAAGTGAAGTTCTTC. As protein: CASSKPAEVKFF. The chain has TRBV21-1 and TRBJ2-1. TRBV21-1 has pseudogene status. The CDR3 is made up of 12 amino acids.

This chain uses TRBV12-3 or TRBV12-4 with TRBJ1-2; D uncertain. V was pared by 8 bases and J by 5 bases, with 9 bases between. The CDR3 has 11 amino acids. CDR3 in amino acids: CASLRGYGYTF. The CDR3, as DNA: TGTGCCAGCTTGCGCGGGTATGGCTACACCTTC.

The CDR3 nucleotides are TGTGCCAGCAGTTACTCGGGACCCCCTTCGCAGTATTTT. Translating gives CASSYSGPPSQYF. This sequence joins TRBV6-5 and TRBJ2-3; D could derive from TRBD1 or TRBD2 (5 bases each). With 0 bases removed from V and 10 bases from J, the gap between germline ends came to 11 bases. CDR1 and CDR2 from the germline V gene are MNHEY and SVGAGI. This CDR3 spans 13 amino acids.

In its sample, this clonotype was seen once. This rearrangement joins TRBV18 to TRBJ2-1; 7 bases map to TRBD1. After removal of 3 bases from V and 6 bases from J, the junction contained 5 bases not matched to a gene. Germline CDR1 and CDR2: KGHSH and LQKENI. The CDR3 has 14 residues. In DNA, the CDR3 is TGTGCCAGCTCACCGGGACAGAGGACCAATGAGCAGTTCTTC. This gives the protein CASSPGQRTNEQFF.

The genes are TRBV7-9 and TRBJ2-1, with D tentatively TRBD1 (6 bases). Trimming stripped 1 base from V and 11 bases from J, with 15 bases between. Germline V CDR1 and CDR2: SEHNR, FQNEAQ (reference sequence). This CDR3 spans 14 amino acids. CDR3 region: CASSLGVQGTQQFF. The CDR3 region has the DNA TGTGCCAGCAGCTTAGGGGTTCAGGGGACGCAGCAGTTCTTC.

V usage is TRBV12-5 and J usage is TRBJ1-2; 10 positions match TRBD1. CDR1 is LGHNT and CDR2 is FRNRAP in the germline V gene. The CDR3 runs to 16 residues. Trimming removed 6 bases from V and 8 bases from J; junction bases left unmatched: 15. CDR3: CASGYTRDRGAGGYTF. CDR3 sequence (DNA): TGTGCTAGTGGCTATACCCGGGACAGGGGTGCGGGGGGCTACACCTTC.

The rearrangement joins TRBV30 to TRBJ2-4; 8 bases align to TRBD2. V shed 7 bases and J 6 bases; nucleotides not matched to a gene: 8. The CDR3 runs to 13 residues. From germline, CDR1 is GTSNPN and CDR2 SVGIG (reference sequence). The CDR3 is CASIGGGRNIQYF. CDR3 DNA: TGTGCCTCCATCGGGGGGGGGAGAAACATTCAGTACTTC.

The CDR3 loop reads CASRPGLAGGRAKNIQYF. The CDR3, as DNA: TGTGCCAGCAGACCGGGACTAGCGGGAGGGCGAGCCAAAAACATTCAGTACTTC. V and J are TRBV28 and TRBJ2-4, with 16 bases aligning to TRBD2. CDR3 length: 18 residues. Germline V gene sequence: CDR1 MDHEN, CDR2 SYDVKM. The V and J ends lost 6 bases and 0 bases, in that order; junction bases with no gene match: 5.

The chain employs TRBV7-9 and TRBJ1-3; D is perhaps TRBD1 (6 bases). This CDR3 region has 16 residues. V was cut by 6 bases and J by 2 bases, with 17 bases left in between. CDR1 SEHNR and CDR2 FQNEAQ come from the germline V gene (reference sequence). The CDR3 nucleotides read TGTGCCAGCAGACAAATGGGGGCCCAGACTGGAAACACCATATATTTT. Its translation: CASRQMGAQTGNTIYF.

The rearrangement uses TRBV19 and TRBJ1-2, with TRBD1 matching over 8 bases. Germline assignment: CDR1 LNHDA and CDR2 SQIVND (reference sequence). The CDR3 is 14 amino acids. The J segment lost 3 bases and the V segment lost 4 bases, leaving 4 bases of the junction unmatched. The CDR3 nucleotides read TGTGCCAGTAGTAGTCCACAGGGGGACTATGGCTACACCTTC. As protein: CASSSPQGDYGYTF.

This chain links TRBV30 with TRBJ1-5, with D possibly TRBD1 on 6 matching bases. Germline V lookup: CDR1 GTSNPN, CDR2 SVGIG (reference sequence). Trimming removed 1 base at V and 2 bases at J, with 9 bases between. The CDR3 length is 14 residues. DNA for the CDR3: TGTGCCTGGAGTGCCAGGGGCGGCAATCAGCCCCAGCATTTT. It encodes CAWSARGGNQPQHF.

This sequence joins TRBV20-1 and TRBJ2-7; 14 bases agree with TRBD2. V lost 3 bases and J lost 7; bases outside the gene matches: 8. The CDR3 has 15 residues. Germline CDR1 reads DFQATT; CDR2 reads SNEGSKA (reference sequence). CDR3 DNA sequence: TGCAGTGCTAGTTTTGGGACTAGCGGGAGATTGGAGCAGTACTTC. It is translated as CSASFGTSGRLEQYF.